The present T cell receptor beta chain was sequenced within a study of Ad26.COV2.S vaccination and SARS-CoV-2 variants. The CDR3 loop spans 12 amino acids. V was cut by 4 bases and J by 4 bases, with 7 bases left in between. Germline lookup yields CDR1 SQVTM and CDR2 ANQGSEA. The study, taken as a whole, reports: Greater spike-specific TCR breadth was seen in vaccine recipients than in placebo recipients.

On this clone itself: The antigen is unknown.

Stated treatment: some 20 received Ad26.COV2.S at low or high dose, single or two shots; roughly five received placebo; per-sample allocation not given. Following the first vaccine or placebo injection, samples were taken on day 63. Libraries were prepared by immunoSEQ multiplex PCR; TCRdb keeps only in-frame clonotypes and omits some of them. The sample gives hundreds of thousands of clones, 89% of which show up once; roughly 1.5% is in the top ten. This receptor was obtained from a person between 18 and 65 years old who received the Ad26.COV2.S COVID-19 vaccine or a placebo. V gene TRBV29-1 combines with J gene TRBJ2-2; D call uncertain. This sample comprised peripheral blood, obtained in a trial of Ad26.COV2.S vaccine versus placebo. In nucleotides, the CDR3 is TGCAGCGTTGTGATTGGCACCGGGGAGCTGTTTTTT. This sequence encodes CSVVIGTGELFF.